The clone carrying this T cell receptor beta chain appeared once. The target antigen is unknown. Measured with immunoSEQ multiplex PCR; TCRdb has only the in-frame clones, and not every one. In the table there are about 360,000 clones, roughly 85% of which are singletons. This sample was taken from a study of cytomegalovirus exposure and HLA in healthy donors. The CDR3 length is 17 residues. The V and J ends lost 3 bases and 7 bases, in that order; junction bases with no gene match: 12. CDR1 is MDHEN, CDR2 SYDVKM, per germline. Whole-study findings and limits: Most observed TCR sequences were rare, whereas some public TCRs were detected in many donors. Cytomegalovirus association was assigned to about 180 TCR beta chains.

The specimen was PBMCs. The rearrangement joins TRBV28 to TRBJ2-1; TRBD2 matches 10 bases. This receptor was obtained from a young woman in good health and CMV-seronegative. The CDR3 region is CASSFWGLAGESNEQFF. The CDR3 coding sequence is TGTGCCAGCAGTTTTTGGGGGCTAGCGGGAGAATCGAATGAGCAGTTCTTC.